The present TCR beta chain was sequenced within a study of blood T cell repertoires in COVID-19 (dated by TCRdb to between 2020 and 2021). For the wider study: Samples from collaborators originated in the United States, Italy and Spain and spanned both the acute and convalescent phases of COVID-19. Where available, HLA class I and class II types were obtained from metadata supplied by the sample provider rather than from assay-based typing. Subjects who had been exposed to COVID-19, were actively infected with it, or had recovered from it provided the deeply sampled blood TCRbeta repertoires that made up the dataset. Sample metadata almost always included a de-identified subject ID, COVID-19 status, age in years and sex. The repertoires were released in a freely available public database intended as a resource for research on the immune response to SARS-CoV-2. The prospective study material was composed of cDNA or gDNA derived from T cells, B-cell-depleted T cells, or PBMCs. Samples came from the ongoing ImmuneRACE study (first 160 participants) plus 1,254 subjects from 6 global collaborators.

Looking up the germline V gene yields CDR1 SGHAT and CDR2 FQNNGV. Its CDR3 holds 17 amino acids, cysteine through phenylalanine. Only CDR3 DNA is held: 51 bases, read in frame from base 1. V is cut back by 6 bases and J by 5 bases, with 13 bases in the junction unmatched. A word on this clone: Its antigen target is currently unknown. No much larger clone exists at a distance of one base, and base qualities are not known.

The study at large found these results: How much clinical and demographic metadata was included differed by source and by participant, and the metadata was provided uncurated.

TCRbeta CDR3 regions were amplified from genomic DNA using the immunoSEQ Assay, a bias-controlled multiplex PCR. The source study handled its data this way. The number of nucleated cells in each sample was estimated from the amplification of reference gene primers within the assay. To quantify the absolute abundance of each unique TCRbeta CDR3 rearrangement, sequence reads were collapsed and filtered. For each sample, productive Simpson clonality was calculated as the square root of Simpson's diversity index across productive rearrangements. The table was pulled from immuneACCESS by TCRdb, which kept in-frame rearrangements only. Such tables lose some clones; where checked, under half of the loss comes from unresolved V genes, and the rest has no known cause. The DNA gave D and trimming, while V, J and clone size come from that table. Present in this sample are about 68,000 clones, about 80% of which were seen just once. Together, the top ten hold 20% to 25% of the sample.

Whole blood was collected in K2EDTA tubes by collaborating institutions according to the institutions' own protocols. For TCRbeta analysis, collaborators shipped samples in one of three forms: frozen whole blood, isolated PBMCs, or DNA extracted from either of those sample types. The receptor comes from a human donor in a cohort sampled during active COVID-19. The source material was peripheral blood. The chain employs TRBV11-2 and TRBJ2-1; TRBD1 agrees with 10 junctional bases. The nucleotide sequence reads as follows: TGTGCCAGCAGTTCGACCCGGCCGGGACAGGGGAACAATGAGCAGTTCTTC. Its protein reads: CASSSTRPGQGNNEQFF.